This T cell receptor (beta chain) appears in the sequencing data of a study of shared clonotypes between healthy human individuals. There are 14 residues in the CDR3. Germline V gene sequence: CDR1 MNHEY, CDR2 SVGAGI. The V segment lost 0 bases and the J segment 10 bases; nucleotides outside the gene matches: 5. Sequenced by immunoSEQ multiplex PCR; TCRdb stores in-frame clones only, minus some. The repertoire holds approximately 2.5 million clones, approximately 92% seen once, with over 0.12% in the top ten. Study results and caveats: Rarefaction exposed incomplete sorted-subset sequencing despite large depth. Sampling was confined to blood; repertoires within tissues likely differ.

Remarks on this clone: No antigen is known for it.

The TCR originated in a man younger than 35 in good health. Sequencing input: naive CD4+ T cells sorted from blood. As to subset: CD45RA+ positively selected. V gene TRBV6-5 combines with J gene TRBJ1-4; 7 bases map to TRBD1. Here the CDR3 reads CASSYSAGGGKLFF. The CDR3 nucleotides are TGTGCCAGCAGTTACTCCGCAGGGGGAGGAAAACTGTTTTTT.